These 32 T cell receptor beta chains originate from one sample sequenced in a study of CD8 T cells in ankylosing spondylitis. Whole-study results and caveats: Ankylosing spondylitis blood appeared to carry a characteristic TCR beta motif of roughly eight highly homologous variants.

Their recognized antigens are unknown. TCRdb used MiXCR to reprocess the 5' RACE reads, holding one entry per CDR3 protein. The sample gives 700,000 to 850,000 distinct CDR3 sequences, about 12% of which show up once; roughly 0.51% is in the top ten. Sequenced input: blood, either unsorted or a sorted T cell fraction (not recorded which). All receptors come from a male donor with ankylosing spondylitis.

This clonotype has a count of ten or more. The rearrangement links TRBV12-3 or TRBV12-4 to TRBJ2-1; D is tentatively TRBD1 or TRBD2 (5 bases each). This CDR3 spans 11 amino acids. The V end lost 5 bases, the J end lost 9 bases, and 8 bases lay between the germline ends. This CDR3 reads CASSTGTEQFF. CDR3 nucleotide sequence: TGTGCCAGCAGTACCGGGACTGAGCAGTTCTTC.

The chain couples TRBV20-1 to TRBJ2-7; D is possibly TRBD2 (5 bases). Germline CDR1 and CDR2: DFQATT and SNEGSKA (reference sequence). V was clipped by 0 bases and J by 6 bases, with 18 bases between them. The CDR3 extends over 15 amino acids. CDR3 sequence reads: CSARDYTSKEAEQYF. CDR3 DNA: TGCAGTGCTAGAGATTATACTAGTAAGGAAGCCGAGCAGTACTTC.

This clonotype was seen more than once but under ten times. This chain links TRBV20-1 with TRBJ1-1; D is possibly TRBD1 (6 bases). With 6 bases removed from V and 0 bases from J, the gap between germline ends came to 11 bases. CDR1 is DFQATT and CDR2 is SNEGSKA in the germline V gene (reference sequence). CDR3 length: 13 amino acids. The CDR3 region is CSAGTFLNTEAFF. Written as DNA, the CDR3 is TGCAGTGCGGGGACATTCTTGAACACTGAAGCTTTCTTT.

The chain carries TRBV5-1 and TRBJ2-4; 11 nucleotides align to TRBD2. Germline V gene data show CDR1 as SGHRS and CDR2 as YFSETQ. The trim removed 2 bases at V and 6 bases at J, leaving 7 bases unmatched. The CDR3 spans 16 residues. This CDR3 is CASSFSGRAGGNIQYF. The CDR3 nucleotides are TGCGCCAGCAGCTTTAGCGGGAGGGCCGGGGGAAACATTCAGTACTTC.

This clonotype was picked up many times. J is TRBJ1-1 and V is TRBV5-1; possibly TRBD1 for D (5 bases). The CDR3 is made up of 14 amino acids. Germline CDR1 is SGHRS and CDR2 is YFSETQ. Trimming cost V 6 bases and J 4 bases, with 16 bases left between them. DNA of the CDR3: TGCGCCAGCACCTCCGGGGGGGAGCGCACTGAAGCTTTCTTT. Amino acid sequence: CASTSGGERTEAFF.

This clonotype was observed many times. The chain uses TRBV20-1 and TRBJ2-7; no clear D gene. CDR3 size: 12 residues. The germline CDR1 and CDR2 sequences are DFQATT and SNEGSKA (reference sequence). V lost 4 bases, J lost 1 base, and 8 bases lay in between. The CDR3 sequence: CSAKGSSYEQYF. CDR3 nucleotide sequence: TGCAGTGCTAAAGGTAGTTCCTACGAGCAGTACTTC.

V usage is TRBV5-4 and J usage is TRBJ1-2; unclear D gene. This CDR3 spans 14 amino acids. The ends were cut back, 4 bases at V and 0 bases at J, with 10 bases in the middle. Germline V CDR1 and CDR2: SGHNT, YYREEE (reference sequence). The CDR3 nucleotides are TGTGCCAGCAGCCAAGGCAACCCTAACTATGGCTACACCTTC. Amino acids: CASSQGNPNYGYTF.

This clonotype has only a few counts. The V call is TRBV27, the J call TRBJ2-6, with TRBD1 identical over 9 bases. The ends lost 5 bases at V and 0 bases at J; junction bases unmatched: 11. The CDR3 is 19 residues long. CDR1 and CDR2 (germline): MNHEY, SMNVEV (reference sequence). CDR3 sequence (DNA): TGTGCCAGCAGTGAAGAACCGGGACAGGGTACCTCTGGGGCCAACGTCCTGACTTTC. It encodes CASSEEPGQGTSGANVLTF.

This clonotype was seen at least ten times. The V gene is TRBV6-6, the J gene TRBJ2-1; D remains ambiguous. This CDR3 contains 12 residues. Germline V gene sequence: CDR1 MNHNY, CDR2 SVGAGI (reference sequence). With 5 bases removed from V and 8 bases from J, the gap between germline ends came to 10 bases. The CDR3 sequence: CASSTRRDEQFF. CDR3 bases: TGTGCCAGCAGTACGAGAAGGGATGAGCAGTTCTTC.

The V call is TRBV25-1, the J call TRBJ1-1; D not certain. This CDR3 is built from 12 residues. The V gene lost 4 bases and the J gene lost 9 bases, with 12 bases spanning the gap. CDR1 is MGHDK and CDR2 is SYGVNS in the germline V gene. CDR3 bases: TGTGCCAGCAGTGCTCTGGGGTCGAAAGCTTTCTTT. It specifies CASSALGSKAFF.

This clonotype turned up a few times. The chain joins TRBV7-2 to TRBJ2-5; D is unresolved. The V end lost 4 bases, the J end lost 5 bases, and 14 bases lay between the germline ends. In germline, CDR1 is SGHTA, CDR2 FQGNSA. The CDR3 is made up of 14 amino acids. The CDR3, as DNA: TGTGCCAGCAGCTATCAACCGGGCGTGGAGACCCAGTACTTC. Its translation is CASSYQPGVETQYF.

This clonotype was recorded a few times. The rearrangement uses TRBV24-1 and TRBJ2-5; the D is unclear. CDR1 and CDR2 from the germline V gene are KGHDR and SFDVKD. The CDR3 sequence is 14 residues long. Trimming took off 2 bases at V and 0 bases at J, with 6 bases between the two ends. The CDR3 sequence: CATSDWADQETQYF. DNA for the CDR3: TGTGCCACCAGTGATTGGGCAGACCAAGAGACCCAGTACTTC.

This clonotype was picked up a small number of times. CDR3 in DNA: TGTGCCAGCAGCGCTCAGACAGGGCCCTATGGCTACACCTTC. Its protein is CASSAQTGPYGYTF. The rearrangement uses TRBV9 and TRBJ1-2, with 7 nucleotides matching TRBD1. The V and J ends lost 3 bases and 4 bases, in that order; junction bases with no gene match: 6. Germline values: CDR1 SGDLS, CDR2 YYNGEE. CDR3 length: 14 amino acids.

This clonotype has just a few counts. This chain joins TRBV7-2 and TRBJ1-1; maybe TRBD1 (6 bases). Germline assignment: CDR1 SGHTA and CDR2 FQGNSA. Trimming cost V 4 bases and J 6 bases, with 6 bases left between them. There are 11 residues in the CDR3. The CDR3 DNA is TGTGCCAGCAGCTGGACAGCTGAAGCTTTCTTT. It encodes CASSWTAEAFF. The full variable domain, completed using reference TRBV7-2 and TRBJ1-1, is GAGVSQSPSNKVTEKGKDVELRCDPISGHTALYWYRQSLGQGLEFLIYFQGNSAPDKSGLPSDRFSAERTGGSVSTLTIQRTQQEDSAVYLCASSWTAEAFFGQGTRLTVV.

This clonotype was seen a few times. The J gene is TRBJ2-1, the V gene TRBV11-3; 8 bases map to TRBD2. The germline V gene has CDR1 SGHNT and CDR2 YENEEA. The length of the CDR3 is 16 residues. Trimming removed 1 base from V and 3 bases from J; junction bases left unmatched: 5. As DNA, the CDR3 is TGTGCCAGCAGCTTAGGTGGGACTAGAAACTACAATGAGCAGTTCTTC. It codes for CASSLGGTRNYNEQFF.

This clonotype has more than one count but fewer than ten. This chain joins TRBV5-1 and TRBJ2-1; D is possibly TRBD1 or TRBD2 (5 bases each). The CDR3 is made up of 14 amino acids. The V end was cut by 6 bases, the J end by 5 bases, with 15 bases between. Germline V CDR1 and CDR2: SGHRS, YFSETQ. DNA for the CDR3: TGCGCCAGCAAATACGGGGTAGGGGACAATGAGCAGTTCTTC. The encoded protein is CASKYGVGDNEQFF.

This CDR3 is CASSATGKTNEKLFF. Written as DNA, the CDR3 is TGCGCCAGCAGCGCCACAGGGAAAACTAATGAAAAACTGTTTTTT. This chain connects TRBV5-1 to TRBJ1-4, with D perhaps matching TRBD1 (6 bases). Trimming stripped 4 bases from V and 1 base from J, with 11 bases between. The CDR3 contains 15 residues. Germline lookup yields CDR1 SGHRS and CDR2 YFSETQ.

With regard to this clonotype: Its ends do not fully match the called genes, so a read error is possible. The J gene is TRBJ2-1, the V gene TRBV12-3 or TRBV12-4; 11 bases are a match to TRBD2. This CDR3 region has 14 residues. The CDR3 loop is CASSLRLAGGEKFF. CDR3 DNA: TGTGCCAGCAGTTTAAGGCTAGCGGGGGGTGAGAAGTTCTTC.

This clonotype was picked up many times. The chain has TRBV7-2 and TRBJ1-6; tentative D call: TRBD1 (5 bases). Germline V gene data show CDR1 as SGHTA and CDR2 as FQGNSA. The CDR3 sequence is 15 residues long. V was shortened by 4 bases and J by 4 bases, with 11 bases between the two germline ends. The CDR3 region has the DNA TGTGCCAGCAGCTCGGGGGGAAATTATAATTCACCCCTCCACTTT. Translated: CASSSGGNYNSPLHF.

This clonotype was recorded a few times. This rearrangement joins TRBV7-2 to TRBJ2-2; no firm D call. CDR3 length: 13 amino acids. The ends were cut back, 5 bases at V and 3 bases at J, with 7 bases in the middle. The germline V gene has CDR1 SGHTA and CDR2 FQGNSA. The CDR3 loop reads CASSDRHTGELFF. CDR3 nucleotides: TGTGCCAGCAGCGACCGCCACACCGGGGAGCTGTTTTTT.

This clonotype occurred a few times. The rearrangement links TRBV7-8 to TRBJ1-1, with TRBD1 matching 7 bases. Germline V lookup: CDR1 SGHVS, CDR2 FQNEAQ. The CDR3 has 16 amino acids. The junction had 10 bases not matched to a gene; V was cut back by 5 bases and J by 1 base. The CDR3 here is CASSPRSGTENTEAFF. The CDR3, as DNA: TGTGCCAGCAGCCCGCGATCCGGGACAGAGAACACTGAAGCTTTCTTT.

This clonotype was detected a few times. The V gene is TRBV27, the J gene TRBJ1-1, with D unresolved. Trimming shortened V by 10 bases and J by 6 bases, and 12 bases separated the two germline ends. The CDR3 totals 11 residues. Germline V gene data show CDR1 as MNHEY and CDR2 as SMNVEV (reference sequence). The CDR3 nucleotides read TGTGCCACCCCGAGCATCGCTGAAGCTTTCTTT. Translated, it gives CATPSIAEAFF.

The rearrangement uses TRBV29-1 and TRBJ1-4; perhaps TRBD1 as D (5 bases). The germline gives CDR1 SQVTM, CDR2 ANQGSEA. The CDR3 loop spans 15 amino acids. Trimming shortened V by 4 bases and J by 0 bases, and 12 bases separated the two germline ends. The CDR3 here is CSVVGRGATNEKLFF. CDR3 sequence (DNA): TGCAGCGTTGTAGGAAGGGGTGCAACTAATGAAAAACTGTTTTTT. The full variable domain, with the rest looked up from reference TRBV29-1 and TRBJ1-4, is SAVISQKPSRDICQRGTSLTIQCQVDSQVTMMFWYRQQPGQSLTLIATANQGSEATYESGFVIDKFPISRPNLTFSTLTVSNMSPEDSSIYLCSVVGRGATNEKLFFGSGTQLSVL.

This clonotype was found many times. The V call is TRBV20-1, the J call TRBJ1-1; D gene unclear. Per the germline V gene, CDR1 is DFQATT and CDR2 is SNEGSKA (reference sequence). The germline V and J ends were trimmed by 4 bases and 1 base, with 13 bases remaining between them. The CDR3 is made up of 14 amino acids. CDR3 DNA: TGCAGTGCTAAAGGTGGGCCAAGGAACACTGAAGCTTTCTTT. The encoded protein is CSAKGGPRNTEAFF.

As concerns this clonotype: A much larger clone sits a single nucleotide away, making a read error possible. The CDR3 DNA follows: TGTGCCATCAAGACCAGGAATCCGCCCCAGCATTTT. Translated: CAIKTRNPPQHF. The chain uses TRBV10-3 and TRBJ1-5; D not certain. This CDR3 has 12 amino acids. In germline, CDR1 is ENHRY, CDR2 SYGVKD.

This chain uses TRBV20-1 with TRBJ1-1, with TRBD1 matching over 7 bases. The length of the CDR3 is 15 residues. Germline-derived CDR1 and CDR2 are DFQATT and SNEGSKA (reference sequence). Trimming cost V 3 bases and J 1 base; bases outside gene matches: 8. CDR3 DNA: TGCAGTGCTAGGACAGGGAGGACCGGGAACACTGAAGCTTTCTTT. As protein: CSARTGRTGNTEAFF.

The chain links TRBV11-2 to TRBJ2-3; D is unclear. The CDR3 consists of 14 residues. From germline, CDR1 is SGHAT and CDR2 FQNNGV. The V end lost 5 bases, the J end lost 2 bases, and 11 bases lay between the germline ends. The CDR3 DNA sequence: TGTGCCAGCAGCGCAGCCATCGTCACAGATACGCAGTATTTT. As protein: CASSAAIVTDTQYF.

This clonotype has just a few counts. The chain's CDR3 is CATRVRANNEQFF. The CDR3 DNA reads TGTGCCACCAGGGTGAGGGCCAACAATGAGCAGTTCTTC. The chain carries TRBV15 and TRBJ2-1, with TRBD2 as a possible D gene (5 bases). Germline CDR1 is LNHNV and CDR2 is YYDKDF (reference sequence). Between the trimmed V and J ends, which lost 6 bases and 5 bases, there was a span of 11 bases. The CDR3 totals 13 residues.

This clonotype came up a few times. The genes are TRBV10-3 and TRBJ1-1, with D unresolved. The V and J ends lost 4 bases and 8 bases respectively, with 8 bases between them. Germline V CDR1 and CDR2: ENHRY, SYGVKD. The CDR3 has 11 residues. CDR3 sequence reads: CAISGYGEAFF. In DNA, the CDR3 is TGTGCCATCAGTGGCTATGGGGAAGCTTTCTTT.

The rearrangement uses TRBV6-5 and TRBJ1-3; TRBD1 is a possible D gene (5 bases). Germline V gene lookup returns CDR1 MNHEY and CDR2 SVGAGI. CDR3 length: 12 amino acids. Trimming stripped 6 bases from V and 8 bases from J, with 11 bases between. Here the CDR3 reads CASRGLGDTIYF. In nucleotides, the CDR3 is TGTGCCAGCAGGGGCTTGGGGGACACCATATATTTT.

This clonotype showed up just a few times. This chain joins TRBV25-1 and TRBJ2-1, with 10 bases matching TRBD2. In germline, CDR1 is MGHDK, CDR2 SYGVNS. The CDR3 is made up of 17 amino acids. V gave up 1 base and J gave up 5 bases; unmatched junction bases: 8. The CDR3 region is CASSEWRTSGRNNEQFF. DNA of the CDR3: TGTGCCAGCAGTGAATGGAGGACTAGCGGTAGAAACAATGAGCAGTTCTTC.

This clonotype came up a few times. The chain has TRBV20-1 and TRBJ1-1; D gene unclear. The V end was cut by 1 base, the J end by 0 bases, with 9 bases between. The CDR3 is 14 amino acids. Germline assignment: CDR1 DFQATT and CDR2 SNEGSKA (reference sequence). The CDR3 loop is CSARGTVMNTEAFF. CDR3 in DNA: TGCAGTGCTAGAGGGACCGTAATGAACACTGAAGCTTTCTTT.